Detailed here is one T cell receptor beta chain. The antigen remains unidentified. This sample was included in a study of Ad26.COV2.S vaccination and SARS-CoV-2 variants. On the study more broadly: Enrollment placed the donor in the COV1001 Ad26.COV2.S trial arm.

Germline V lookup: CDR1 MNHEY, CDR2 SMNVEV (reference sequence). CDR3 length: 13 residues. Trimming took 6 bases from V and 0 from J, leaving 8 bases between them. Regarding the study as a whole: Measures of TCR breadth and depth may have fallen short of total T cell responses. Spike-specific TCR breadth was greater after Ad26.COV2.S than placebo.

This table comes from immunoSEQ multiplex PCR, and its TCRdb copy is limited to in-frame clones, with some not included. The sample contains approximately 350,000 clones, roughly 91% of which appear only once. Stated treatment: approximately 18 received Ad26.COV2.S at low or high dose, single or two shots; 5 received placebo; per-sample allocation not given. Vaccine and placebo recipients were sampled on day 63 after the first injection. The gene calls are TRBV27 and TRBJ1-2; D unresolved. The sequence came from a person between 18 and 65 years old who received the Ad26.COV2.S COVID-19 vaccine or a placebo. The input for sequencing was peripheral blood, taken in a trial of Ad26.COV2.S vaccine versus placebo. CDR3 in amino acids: CASRGSANYGYTF. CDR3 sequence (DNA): TGTGCCAGCAGAGGGTCGGCTAACTATGGCTACACCTTC.